Following are 19 T cell receptor beta chains from one sample sequenced in a study of blood T cell repertoires in COVID-19. Repertoires were generated with immunoSEQ multiplex PCR, while TCRdb's copy carries only in-frame clones and drops some. This table holds 5,500 to 6,000 clones, 85% to 90% found once. The sample was peripheral blood. These receptors originate from a man in his 60s with acute or convalescent COVID-19.

V gene TRBV28 combines with J gene TRBJ1-2; tentative D call: TRBD1 (5 bases). Trimming took 7 bases from V and 6 from J, leaving 9 bases between them. This CDR3 spans 11 amino acids. Germline V gives CDR1 MDHEN, CDR2 SYDVKM. CDR3 loop: CASNSRDGYTF. CDR3 coding DNA: TGTGCCAGCAACTCCAGGGATGGCTACACCTTC.

This clone was recorded a few times. The chain joins TRBV19 to TRBJ1-3; 7 nucleotides align to TRBD1. Germline V gene sequence: CDR1 LNHDA, CDR2 SQIVND (reference sequence). Trimming took 8 bases from V and 11 from J; bases not matched to a gene: 15. The CDR3 consists of 14 residues. The chain's CDR3 is CASSRRDSSIAIYF. CDR3 in DNA: TGTGCCAGTTCCCGCCGGGACAGCTCGATAGCCATATATTTT.

The V gene is TRBV4-3, the J gene TRBJ2-4, with D possibly TRBD1 on 6 matching bases. V dropped 0 bases and J dropped 0 bases, with 18 bases sitting between them. CDR1 and CDR2 from the germline V gene are LGHNA and YSLEER. The CDR3 loop spans 19 amino acids. This CDR3 reads CASSQDPAGATLAKNIQYF. CDR3 nucleotides: TGCGCCAGCAGCCAAGATCCCGCAGGGGCGACCTTAGCCAAAAACATTCAGTACTTC.

This chain uses TRBV6-4 with TRBJ2-2; perhaps TRBD1 as D (5 bases). CDR1 and CDR2 (germline): MRHNA, SNTAGT. The CDR3 has 13 amino acids. Trimming removed 3 bases from V and 3 bases from J, with 5 bases in between. Here the CDR3 DNA reads TGTGCCAGCAGTGAAGGGGACACCGGGGAGCTGTTTTTT. It is translated as CASSEGDTGELFF.

The chain employs TRBV19 and TRBJ1-1; 7 bases line up with TRBD1. Germline V CDR1 and CDR2: LNHDA, SQIVND (reference sequence). V lost 7 bases, J lost 0 bases, and 14 bases stayed unmatched. This CDR3 is built from 17 residues. CDR3 in amino acids: CASKTGQRTTMNTEAFF. In DNA, the CDR3 is TGTGCCAGTAAAACGGGACAGAGAACGACCATGAACACTGAAGCTTTCTTT.

This clone was counted a single time. The chain joins TRBV6-4 to TRBJ1-1, with 9 bases that match TRBD1. Germline values: CDR1 MRHNA, CDR2 SNTAGT. The CDR3 loop spans 15 amino acids. The V gene end was trimmed by 7 bases and the J gene end by 2 bases; junction bases not matched to a gene: 8. The CDR3 loop reads CASNPWDRVNTEAFF. CDR3 nucleotide sequence: TGTGCCAGCAACCCCTGGGACAGGGTAAACACTGAAGCTTTCTTT.

V usage is TRBV5-1 and J usage is TRBJ2-2, with 7 bases lining up with TRBD2. The junction had 3 bases not matched to a gene; V was cut back by 1 base and J by 3 bases. This CDR3 comprises 15 residues. Germline V lookup: CDR1 SGHRS, CDR2 YFSETQ. The CDR3 protein is CASSLRLADTGELFF. CDR3 in DNA: TGCGCCAGCAGCTTGAGGCTAGCGGACACCGGGGAGCTGTTTTTT.

V usage is TRBV5-4 and J usage is TRBJ2-6; TRBD1 agrees at 10 bases. Germline CDR1 is SGHNT and CDR2 is YYREEE (reference sequence). The CDR3 consists of 18 residues. V lost 4 bases to trimming and J lost 1 base; unmatched junction nucleotides: 8. CDR3 region: CASSRRDRGESGANVLTF. DNA for the CDR3: TGTGCCAGCAGCCGACGGGACAGGGGTGAGTCTGGGGCCAACGTCCTGACTTTC.

Here the CDR3 DNA reads TGTGCCAGCAGCTTAGGGGAGGCGCCCCTCCACTTT. Encoded protein: CASSLGEAPLHF. The rearrangement links TRBV7-9 to TRBJ1-6; D unresolved. V was pared by 1 base and J by 13 bases, with 8 bases between. This CDR3 contains 12 residues. CDR1 is SEHNR and CDR2 is FQNEAQ in the germline V gene (reference sequence).

The rearrangement uses TRBV25-1 and TRBJ2-7; D is perhaps TRBD2 (5 bases). This CDR3 comprises 13 residues. The V end lost 5 bases, the J end lost 2 bases, and 10 bases lay between the germline ends. Germline loops: CDR1 MGHDK, CDR2 SYGVNS. The CDR3 region is CASSLDLAYEQYF. CDR3 nucleotides: TGTGCCAGCAGTCTGGACTTAGCCTACGAGCAGTACTTC.

This clone was observed a few times. The chain is built from TRBV6-5 and TRBJ1-1; the D is unclear. CDR1 is MNHEY and CDR2 is SVGAGI in the germline V gene. Trimming stripped 6 bases from V and 1 base from J, with 9 bases between. The CDR3 covers 13 residues. The DNA of the CDR3 is TGTGCCAGCAGCCGCCTAGGGAACACTGAAGCTTTCTTT. Encoded protein: CASSRLGNTEAFF.

The chain joins TRBV4-2 to TRBJ2-4; 7 positions match TRBD2. The CDR3 totals 15 residues. The V gene's germline CDR1 is LGHNA and CDR2 YNFKEQ. V lost 4 bases, J lost 3 bases, and 6 bases stayed unmatched. CDR3: CASSRRESGKNIQYF. CDR3 in DNA: TGTGCCAGCAGCCGGCGGGAGTCCGGCAAAAACATTCAGTACTTC.

J is TRBJ1-1 and V is TRBV7-9, with TRBD1 as a possible D gene (5 bases). The CDR3 length is 12 residues. V was pared by 1 base and J by 11 bases, with 11 bases between. Germline V gene sequence: CDR1 SEHNR, CDR2 FQNEAQ (reference sequence). CDR3: CASSLGGVGAFF. The DNA of the CDR3 is TGTGCCAGCAGCTTAGGGGGCGTGGGGGCTTTCTTT. The variable domain in full, with the rest retrieved from reference TRBV7-9 and TRBJ1-1, is DTGVSQNPRHKITKRGQNVTFRCDPISEHNRLYWYRQTLGQGPEFLTYFQNEAQLEKSRLLSDRFSAERPKGSFSTLEIQRTEQGDSAMYLCASSLGGVGAFFGQGTRLTVV.

The J gene is TRBJ1-2, the V gene TRBV6-2 or TRBV6-3, with no clear D. The CDR3 is made up of 12 amino acids. V was trimmed by 0 bases and J by 8 bases, leaving 7 bases between them. Germline lookup yields CDR1 MNHEY and CDR2 SVGEGT. CDR3 bases: TGTGCCAGCAGTTACTCGCTGACAGGCTACACCTTC. Protein product: CASSYSLTGYTF.

This chain joins TRBV4-3 and TRBJ2-5, with TRBD1 matching over 11 bases. Trimming cost V 4 bases and J 4 bases; bases outside gene matches: 8. The CDR3 length is 16 residues. CDR1 is LGHNA and CDR2 is YSLEER in the germline V gene. CDR3 protein: CASSPGTGGSLETQYF. The CDR3 DNA reads TGCGCCAGCAGCCCCGGGACAGGGGGAAGTTTAGAGACCCAGTACTTC.

This clone was seen just once. The rearrangement joins TRBV6-1 to TRBJ2-5; 10 nucleotides line up with TRBD2. The CDR3 is made up of 15 amino acids. J gave up 5 bases and V 2 bases, and 5 bases lay outside the gene matches. Germline V lookup: CDR1 MNHNS, CDR2 SASEGT. CDR3 region: CASSELAGEVETQYF. The CDR3 coding sequence is TGTGCCAGCAGTGAACTAGCGGGAGAGGTGGAGACCCAGTACTTC.

The chain joins TRBV4-3 to TRBJ1-3; 7 nucleotides align to TRBD1. CDR3 size: 15 residues. Germline-derived CDR1 and CDR2 are LGHNA and YSLEER. V lost 0 bases and J lost 4; bases outside the gene matches: 3. DNA for the CDR3: TGCGCCAGCAGCCAAGATGGGACAGTAGGAAACACCATATATTTT. This sequence encodes CASSQDGTVGNTIYF.

The chain links TRBV20-1 to TRBJ2-1; D not certain. Germline values: CDR1 DFQATT, CDR2 SNEGSKA (reference sequence). This CDR3 is 11 amino acids long. V was pared by 3 bases and J by 9 bases, with 9 bases between. The CDR3: CSASAPREQFF. The CDR3 DNA reads as TGCAGTGCTAGTGCGCCGCGTGAGCAGTTCTTC.

This chain joins TRBV7-2 and TRBJ1-3; D ambiguous. Germline CDR1 reads SGHTA; CDR2 reads FQGNSA. Between the trimmed V and J ends, which lost 1 base and 4 bases, there was a span of 8 bases. The length of the CDR3 is 14 residues. The CDR3 is CASSLGSGGNTIYF. CDR3 sequence (DNA): TGTGCCAGCAGCTTAGGGTCAGGAGGAAACACCATATATTTT.